This T cell receptor (beta chain) was sequenced in a study of shared clonotypes between healthy human individuals. As defined, naive CD8 cells were CD45RO-negative and positively selected for CCR7, with terminally differentiated effector memory CD45RA+ cells excluded. Regarding this clone: Other DNA variants within this sample encode the same CDR3.

Profiling relied on immunoSEQ multiplex PCR, and the TCRdb table lists in-frame clones only, not all of them. This sample has about 2 million clones, with around 96% found just once. The sample was naive CD8+ T cells sorted from blood. The source of this sequence is a man between 18 and 29 years old in good health.

CDR3 DNA sequence: TGTGCCAGCAGCCCAGACAGGGGTCCCTCCTACGAGCAGTACTTC. Amino acids: CASSPDRGPSYEQYF. The rearrangement uses TRBV6-6 and TRBJ2-7, with 8 bases identical to TRBD1. This CDR3 contains 15 residues. Per germline, CDR1 MNHNY and CDR2 SVGAGI (reference sequence). V was clipped by 6 bases and J by 0 bases; unmatched bases: 7.